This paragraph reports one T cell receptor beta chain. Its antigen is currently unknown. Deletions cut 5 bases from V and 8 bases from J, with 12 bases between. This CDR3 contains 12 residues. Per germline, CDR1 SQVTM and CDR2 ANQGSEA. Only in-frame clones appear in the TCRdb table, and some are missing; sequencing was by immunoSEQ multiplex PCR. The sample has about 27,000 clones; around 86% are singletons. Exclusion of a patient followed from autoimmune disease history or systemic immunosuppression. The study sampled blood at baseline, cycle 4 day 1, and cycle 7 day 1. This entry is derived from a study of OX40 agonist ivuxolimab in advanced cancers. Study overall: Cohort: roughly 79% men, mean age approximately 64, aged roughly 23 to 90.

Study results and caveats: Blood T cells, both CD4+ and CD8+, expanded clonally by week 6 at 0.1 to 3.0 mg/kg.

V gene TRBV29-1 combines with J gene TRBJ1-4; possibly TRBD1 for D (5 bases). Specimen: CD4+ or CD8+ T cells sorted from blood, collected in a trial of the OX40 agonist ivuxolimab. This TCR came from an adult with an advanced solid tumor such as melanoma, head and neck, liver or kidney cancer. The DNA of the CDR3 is TGCAGCGTTCTTTTAGGGGAAGAAAAACTGTTTTTT. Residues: CSVLLGEEKLFF. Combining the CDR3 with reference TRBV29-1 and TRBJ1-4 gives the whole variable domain SAVISQKPSRDICQRGTSLTIQCQVDSQVTMMFWYRQQPGQSLTLIATANQGSEATYESGFVIDKFPISRPNLTFSTLTVSNMSPEDSSIYLCSVLLGEEKLFFGSGTQLSVL.